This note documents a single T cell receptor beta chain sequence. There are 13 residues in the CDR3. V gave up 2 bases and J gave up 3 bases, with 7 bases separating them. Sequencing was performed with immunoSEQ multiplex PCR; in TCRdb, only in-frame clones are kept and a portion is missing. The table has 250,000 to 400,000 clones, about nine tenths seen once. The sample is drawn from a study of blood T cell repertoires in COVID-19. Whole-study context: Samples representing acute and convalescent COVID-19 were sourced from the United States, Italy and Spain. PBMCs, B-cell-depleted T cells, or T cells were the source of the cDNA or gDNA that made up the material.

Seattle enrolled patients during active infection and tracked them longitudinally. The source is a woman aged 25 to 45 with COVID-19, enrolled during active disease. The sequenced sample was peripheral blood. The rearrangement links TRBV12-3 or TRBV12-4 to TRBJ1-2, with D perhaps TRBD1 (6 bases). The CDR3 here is CASSLTGYYGYTF. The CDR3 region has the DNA TGTGCCAGCAGTTTAACAGGGTACTATGGCTACACCTTC.